This passage covers 13 T cell receptor beta chains from one sample sequenced in a study of PD-L1 blockade in urothelial cancer. The protocol was immunoSEQ multiplex PCR, while the TCRdb copy is restricted to in-frame clones and leaves out a portion. The sample has tens of thousands of clones, under 90% seen once. Time point reported: peripheral blood 6 weeks after treatment start. Here the sequenced sample was PBMCs, taken around atezolizumab (anti-PD-L1) treatment. Every receptor here comes from a man aged 70 or older with urothelial cancer.

V and J are TRBV14 and TRBJ2-7, with 9 bases lining up with TRBD1. Germline CDR1 is SGHDN and CDR2 is FVKESK. The V segment lost 0 bases and the J segment 3 bases; nucleotides outside the gene matches: 0. CDR3 length: 14 amino acids. The CDR3 reads CASSQEGQGYEQYF. The CDR3 DNA reads as TGTGCCAGCAGCCAAGAGGGACAGGGCTACGAGCAGTACTTC.

The sample holds a few counts of this clone. The chain links TRBV5-4 to TRBJ1-1; D might be TRBD1 (5 bases). Germline V CDR1 and CDR2: SGHNT, YYREEE (reference sequence). The CDR3 consists of 16 residues. The V gene lost 4 bases and the J gene lost 4 bases, with 20 bases spanning the gap. This chain's CDR3 is CASSPGAGVGGTEAFF. The CDR3 DNA sequence: TGTGCCAGCAGCCCCGGGGCGGGGGTAGGTGGCACTGAAGCTTTCTTT.

This sequence joins TRBV9 and TRBJ2-4; the D gene is possibly TRBD1 (6 bases). Trimming shortened V by 5 bases and J by 8 bases, and 17 bases separated the two germline ends. Germline CDR1 is SGDLS and CDR2 is YYNGEE. This CDR3 region has 14 residues. CDR3 bases: TGTGCCAGCAGTGATCAGGGGCAGCTCGACATTCAGTACTTC. As protein: CASSDQGQLDIQYF.

The chain employs TRBV4-2 and TRBJ1-1; D might be TRBD1 (6 bases). Trimming left V 0 bases short and J 8 bases short, with 10 bases between. The CDR3 is made up of 13 amino acids. From germline, CDR1 is LGHNA and CDR2 YNFKEQ. The CDR3 DNA reads TGTGCCAGCAGCCAAGATAAGGGGGGGGAAGCTTTCTTT. This codes for CASSQDKGGEAFF.

In nucleotides, the CDR3 is TGTGCCAGCAGCACCAGCGGGTACGAGCAGTACTTC. Residues: CASSTSGYEQYF. The genes are TRBV5-4 and TRBJ2-7; possible D gene TRBD2, 6 bases. The CDR3 runs 12 residues. The V gene lost 4 bases and the J gene lost 4 bases, with 9 bases spanning the gap. Looked up from germline, CDR1 is SGHNT and CDR2 is YYREEE (reference sequence).

V is TRBV5-1 and J is TRBJ2-2, with D tentatively TRBD1 (5 bases). Germline loops: CDR1 SGHRS, CDR2 YFSETQ. The CDR3 has 15 amino acids. The V gene lost 1 base and the J gene lost 0 bases, with 7 bases spanning the gap. CDR3 nucleotide sequence: TGCGCCAGCAGCTTGACAGGACCGAACACCGGGGAGCTGTTTTTT. It is translated as CASSLTGPNTGELFF.

This clone has just a few counts. The chain is built from TRBV19 and TRBJ2-7; no reliable D call. Germline values: CDR1 LNHDA, CDR2 SQIVND (reference sequence). The CDR3 extends over 14 amino acids. V was trimmed by 0 bases and J by 3 bases, leaving 9 bases between them. CDR3 bases: TGTGCCAGTAGTATAGATAACAGCCTCTACGAGCAGTACTTC. This codes for CASSIDNSLYEQYF.

The gene calls are TRBV5-4 and TRBJ1-4, with D unresolved. CDR3 size: 15 residues. The germline CDR1 and CDR2 sequences are SGHNT and YYREEE (reference sequence). Deletions cut 0 bases from V and 8 bases from J, with 14 bases between. CDR3 residues: CASSLGQGGREKLFF. DNA for the CDR3: TGTGCCAGCAGCTTGGGACAAGGTGGTAGGGAAAAACTGTTTTTT. Together with reference TRBV5-4 and TRBJ1-4, the CDR3 gives the full variable domain: ETGVTQSPTHLIKTRGQQVTLRCSSQSGHNTVSWYQQALGQGPQFIFQYYREEENGRGNFPPRFSGLQFPNYSSELNVNALELDDSALYLCASSLGQGGREKLFFGSGTQLSVL.

V is TRBV4-2 and J is TRBJ2-1, with 12 bases aligning to TRBD2. Germline V gives CDR1 LGHNA, CDR2 YNFKEQ. The CDR3 sequence is 16 residues long. V dropped 0 bases and J dropped 8; count of bases not matched to a gene: 5. The CDR3 DNA follows: TGTGCCAGCAGCCAAGATTGGCTAGCGGGAGGGGATGAGCAGTTCTTC. Protein: CASSQDWLAGGDEQFF.

The V and J genes are TRBV9 and TRBJ2-7; 7 bases agree with TRBD1. Germline trimming cut 3 bases from V and 4 bases from J; bases unmatched to any gene: 13. This CDR3 is built from 16 residues. The V gene's germline CDR1 is SGDLS and CDR2 YYNGEE. The CDR3 nucleotides are TGTGCCAGCAGCGGGGGGACAGCAACACCCGAATACGAGCAGTACTTC. Amino acid sequence: CASSGGTATPEYEQYF.

Points on this clone: A read error may produce the germline difference seen at one junction end. The chain links TRBV29-1 to TRBJ2-6; 10 bases line up with TRBD1. Per the germline V gene, CDR1 is SQVTM and CDR2 is ANQGSEA. This CDR3 is 12 amino acids long. The CDR3 nucleotides read TGCAGCGTGCGACAGGGGGCCACCGTCCTGACTTTC. Protein product: CSVRQGATVLTF.

The chain combines TRBV18 with TRBJ2-1; D is unresolved. Deletions cut 2 bases from V and 0 bases from J, with 14 bases between. The germline V gene encodes CDR1 KGHSH and CDR2 LQKENI. The CDR3 sequence is 17 residues long. CDR3 nucleotide sequence: TGTGCCAGCTCACCAGAGATCGGGTCCTTCTCCTACAATGAGCAGTTCTTC. It specifies CASSPEIGSFSYNEQFF.

The chain carries TRBV14 and TRBJ2-3; 7 nucleotides line up with TRBD2. There are 17 residues in the CDR3. CDR1 is SGHDN, CDR2 FVKESK, per germline. Trimming at V came to 0 bases and at J to 3 bases, leaving 9 bases not matched to a gene. The CDR3 coding sequence is TGTGCCAGCAGCCAAGATGATGCGGGAGCAGCGACAGATACGCAGTATTTT. This encodes CASSQDDAGAATDTQYF. The entire variable domain, with the rest obtained from reference TRBV14 and TRBJ2-3, is as follows: EAGVTQFPSHSVIEKGQTVTLRCDPISGHDNLYWYRRVMGKEIKFLLHFVKESKQDESGMPNNRFLAERTGGTYSTLKVQPAELEDSGVYFCASSQDDAGAATDTQYFGPGTRLTVL.